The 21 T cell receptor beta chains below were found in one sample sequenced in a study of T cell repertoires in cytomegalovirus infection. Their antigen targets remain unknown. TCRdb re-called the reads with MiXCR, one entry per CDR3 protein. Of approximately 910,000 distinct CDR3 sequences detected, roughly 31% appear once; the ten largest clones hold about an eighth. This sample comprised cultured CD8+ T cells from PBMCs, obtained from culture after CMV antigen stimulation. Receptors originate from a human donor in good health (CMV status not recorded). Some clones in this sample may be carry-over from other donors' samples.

This CDR3 reads CASSPGHPGDTEAFF. The DNA of the CDR3 is TGTGCCAGCAGCCCCGGACACCCAGGGGACACTGAAGCTTTCTTT. The rearrangement joins TRBV6-2 or TRBV6-3 to TRBJ1-1; D is perhaps TRBD1 (6 bases). Trimming removed 6 bases from V and 3 bases from J, with 17 bases in between. Germline-derived CDR1 and CDR2 are MNHEY and SVGEGT. The CDR3 is made up of 15 amino acids.

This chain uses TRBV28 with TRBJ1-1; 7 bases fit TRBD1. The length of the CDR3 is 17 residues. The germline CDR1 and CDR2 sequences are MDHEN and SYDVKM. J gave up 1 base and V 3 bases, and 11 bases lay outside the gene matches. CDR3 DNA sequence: TGTGCCAGCAGTTTCCCCCCATGGCAGGGGGAGAACACTGAAGCTTTCTTT. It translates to CASSFPPWQGENTEAFF.

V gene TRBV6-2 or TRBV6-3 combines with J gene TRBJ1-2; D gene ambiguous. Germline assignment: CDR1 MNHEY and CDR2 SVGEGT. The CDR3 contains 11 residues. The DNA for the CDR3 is TGTGCAGGAGACGGACCTGAGGGCTACACCTTC. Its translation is CAGDGPEGYTF.

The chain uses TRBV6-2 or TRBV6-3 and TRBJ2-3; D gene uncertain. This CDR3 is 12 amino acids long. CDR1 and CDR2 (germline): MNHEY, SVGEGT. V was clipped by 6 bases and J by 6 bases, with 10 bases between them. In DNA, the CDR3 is TGTGCCAGCAGCCCTTTTTGGGATACGCAGTATTTT. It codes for CASSPFWDTQYF.

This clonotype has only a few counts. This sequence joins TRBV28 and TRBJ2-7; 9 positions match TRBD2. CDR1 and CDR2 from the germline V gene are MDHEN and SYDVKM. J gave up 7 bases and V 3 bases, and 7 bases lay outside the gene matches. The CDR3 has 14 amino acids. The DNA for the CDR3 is TGTGCCAGCAGTTTCACGGCGGGGGGGCCGGAGCAGTACGTC. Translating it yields CASSFTAGGPEQYV.

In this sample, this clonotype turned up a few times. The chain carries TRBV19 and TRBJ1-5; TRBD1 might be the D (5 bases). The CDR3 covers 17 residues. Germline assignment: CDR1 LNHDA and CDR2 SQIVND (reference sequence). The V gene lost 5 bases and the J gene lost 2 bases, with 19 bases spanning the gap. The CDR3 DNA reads TGTGCCAGTAGTCAATACAGACAGCCGAGCGGCAATCAGCCCCAGCATTTT. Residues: CASSQYRQPSGNQPQHF. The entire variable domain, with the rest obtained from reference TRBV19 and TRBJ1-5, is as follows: DGGITQSPKYLFRKEGQNVTLSCEQNLNHDAMYWYRQDPGQGLRLIYYSQIVNDFQKGDIAEGYSVSREKKESFPLTVTSAQKNPTAFYLCASSQYRQPSGNQPQHFGDGTRLSIL.

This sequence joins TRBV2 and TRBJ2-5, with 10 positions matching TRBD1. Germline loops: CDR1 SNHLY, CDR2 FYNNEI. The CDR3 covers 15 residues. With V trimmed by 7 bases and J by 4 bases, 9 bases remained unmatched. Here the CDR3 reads CASKADRGFRETQYF. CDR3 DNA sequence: TGTGCCAGCAAGGCGGACAGGGGGTTCAGAGAGACCCAGTACTTC.

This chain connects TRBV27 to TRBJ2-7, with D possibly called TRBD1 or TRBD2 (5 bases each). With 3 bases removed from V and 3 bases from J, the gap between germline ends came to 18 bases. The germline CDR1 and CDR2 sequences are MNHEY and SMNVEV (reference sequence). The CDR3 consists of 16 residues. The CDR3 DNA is TGTGCCAGCAGTTTCCATATGGGGACGGCGGGCTACGAGCAGTACTTC. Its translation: CASSFHMGTAGYEQYF.

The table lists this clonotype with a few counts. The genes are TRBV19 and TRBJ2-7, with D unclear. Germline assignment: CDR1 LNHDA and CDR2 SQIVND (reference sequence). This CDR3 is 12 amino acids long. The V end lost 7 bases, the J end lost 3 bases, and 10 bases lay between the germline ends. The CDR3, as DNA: TGTGCCAGTAAAGGCCCTTACTACGAGCAGTACTTC. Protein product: CASKGPYYEQYF.

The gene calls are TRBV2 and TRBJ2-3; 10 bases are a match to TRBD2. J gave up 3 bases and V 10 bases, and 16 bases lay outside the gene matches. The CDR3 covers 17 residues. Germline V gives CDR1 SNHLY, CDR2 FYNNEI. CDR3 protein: CATYRGLSGGMTDTQYF. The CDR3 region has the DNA TGTGCCACCTATAGGGGCCTTAGCGGGGGGATGACAGATACGCAGTATTTT.

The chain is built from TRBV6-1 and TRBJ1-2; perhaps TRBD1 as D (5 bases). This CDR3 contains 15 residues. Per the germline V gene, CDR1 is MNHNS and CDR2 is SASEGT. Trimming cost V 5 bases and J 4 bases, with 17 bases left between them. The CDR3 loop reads CASSFPPGPLYGYTF. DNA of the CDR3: TGTGCCAGCAGTTTTCCTCCAGGGCCCCTCTATGGCTACACCTTC.

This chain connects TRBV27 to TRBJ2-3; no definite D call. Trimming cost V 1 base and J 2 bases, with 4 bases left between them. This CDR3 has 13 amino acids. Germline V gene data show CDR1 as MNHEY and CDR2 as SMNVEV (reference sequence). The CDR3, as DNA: TGTGCCAGCAGTTTATTTCACACAGATACGCAGTATTTT. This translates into CASSLFHTDTQYF.

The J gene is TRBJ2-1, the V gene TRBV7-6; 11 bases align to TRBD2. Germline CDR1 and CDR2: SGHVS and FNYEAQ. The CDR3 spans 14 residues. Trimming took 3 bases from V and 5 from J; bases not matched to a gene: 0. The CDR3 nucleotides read TGTGCCAGCAGCTTTAGCGGGGGGGACAATGAGCAGTTCTTC. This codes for CASSFSGGDNEQFF.

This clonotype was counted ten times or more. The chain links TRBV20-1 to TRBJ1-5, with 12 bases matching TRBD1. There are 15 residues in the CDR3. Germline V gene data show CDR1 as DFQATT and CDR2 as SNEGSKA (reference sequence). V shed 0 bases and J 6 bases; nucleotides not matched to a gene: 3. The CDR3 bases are TGCAGTGCTAGAGATTTGGGACAGGGGGCTCAGCCCCAGCATTTT. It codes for CSARDLGQGAQPQHF.

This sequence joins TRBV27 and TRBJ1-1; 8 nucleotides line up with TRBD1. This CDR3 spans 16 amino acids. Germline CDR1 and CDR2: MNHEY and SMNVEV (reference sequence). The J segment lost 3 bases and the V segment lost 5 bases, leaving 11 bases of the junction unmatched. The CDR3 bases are TGTGCCAGCAGTATCCTCCAGGGGGCGCGGGACACTGAAGCTTTCTTT. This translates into CASSILQGARDTEAFF.

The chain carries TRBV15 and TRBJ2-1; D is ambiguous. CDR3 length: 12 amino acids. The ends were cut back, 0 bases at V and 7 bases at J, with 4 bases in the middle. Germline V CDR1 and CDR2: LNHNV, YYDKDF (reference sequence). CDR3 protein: CATSRDKNEQFF. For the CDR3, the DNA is TGTGCCACCAGCAGAGATAAGAATGAGCAGTTCTTC.

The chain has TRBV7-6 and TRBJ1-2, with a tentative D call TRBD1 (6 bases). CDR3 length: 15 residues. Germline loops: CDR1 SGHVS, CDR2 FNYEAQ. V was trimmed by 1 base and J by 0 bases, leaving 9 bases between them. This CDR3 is CASSLETGANYGYTF. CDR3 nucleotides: TGTGCCAGCAGCTTAGAGACAGGAGCTAACTATGGCTACACCTTC.

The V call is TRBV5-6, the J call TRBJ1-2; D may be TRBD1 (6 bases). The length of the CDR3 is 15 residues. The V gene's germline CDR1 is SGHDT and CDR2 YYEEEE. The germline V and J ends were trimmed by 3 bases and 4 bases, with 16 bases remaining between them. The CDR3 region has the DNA TGTGCCAGCAGCTACCGGGCAGGGGACTTCTATGGCTACACCTTC. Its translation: CASSYRAGDFYGYTF.

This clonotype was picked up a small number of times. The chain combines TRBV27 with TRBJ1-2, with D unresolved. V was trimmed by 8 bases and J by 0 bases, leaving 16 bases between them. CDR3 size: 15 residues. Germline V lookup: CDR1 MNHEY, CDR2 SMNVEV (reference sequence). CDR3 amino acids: CASSQTALANYGYTF. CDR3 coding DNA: TGTGCCAGCTCCCAGACCGCGTTAGCTAACTATGGCTACACCTTC.

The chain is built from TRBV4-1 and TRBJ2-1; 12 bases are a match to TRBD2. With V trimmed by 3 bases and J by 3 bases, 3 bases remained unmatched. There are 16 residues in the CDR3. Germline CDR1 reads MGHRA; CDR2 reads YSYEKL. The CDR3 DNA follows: TGCGCCAGCAGCCATAGGACTAGCGGGGACTACAATGAGCAGTTCTTC. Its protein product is CASSHRTSGDYNEQFF.

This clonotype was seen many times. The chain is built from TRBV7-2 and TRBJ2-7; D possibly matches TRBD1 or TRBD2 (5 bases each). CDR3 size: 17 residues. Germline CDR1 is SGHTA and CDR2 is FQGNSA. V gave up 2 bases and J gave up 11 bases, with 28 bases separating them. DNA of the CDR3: TGTGCCAGCAGCTTACCCATTTCCGGGCCCAGGGACCTAAGGGAGTACTTC. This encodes CASSLPISGPRDLREYF.